Sequencing of this T cell receptor beta chain was carried out in a study of regulatory T cells in long-lasting Graves disease. Findings and limits, study-wide: New patients shared some 980 public clonotypes, and persistent patients shared more, with about 2,500. Samples came from peripheral blood alone, without thyroid tissue.

The CDR3 runs 15 residues. Germline V gives CDR1 ENHRY, CDR2 SYGVKD. V lost 4 bases and J lost 0, with 9 bases in between. Noted time point: persistent/refractory GD, antithyroid drugs over 5 years with positive TRAb. Generation of the TCR library employed RNA extracted from PBMCs. It was American Thyroid Association guidelines that determined Graves' disease diagnosis. This clonotype was observed a few times. Its antigen is still unknown. With iRepertoire HTBI primers and Arm-PCR of CDR3 regions, TCR beta libraries were built. TCRdb called the multiplex PCR reads again in MiXCR, with one record for every CDR3 protein. This sample has about 660,000 distinct CDR3 sequences, with around 30% found just once.

Here the sequenced sample was peripheral blood mononuclear cells (PBMCs), taken when the disease was refractory, from a patient treated with antithyroid drugs. The sequence derives from a female donor with Graves disease. This chain links TRBV10-3 with TRBJ1-4, with unresolved D. CDR3 in DNA: TGTGCCATCAGTGCGGGCCCCGCAACTAATGAAAAACTGTTTTTT. It specifies CAISAGPATNEKLFF.